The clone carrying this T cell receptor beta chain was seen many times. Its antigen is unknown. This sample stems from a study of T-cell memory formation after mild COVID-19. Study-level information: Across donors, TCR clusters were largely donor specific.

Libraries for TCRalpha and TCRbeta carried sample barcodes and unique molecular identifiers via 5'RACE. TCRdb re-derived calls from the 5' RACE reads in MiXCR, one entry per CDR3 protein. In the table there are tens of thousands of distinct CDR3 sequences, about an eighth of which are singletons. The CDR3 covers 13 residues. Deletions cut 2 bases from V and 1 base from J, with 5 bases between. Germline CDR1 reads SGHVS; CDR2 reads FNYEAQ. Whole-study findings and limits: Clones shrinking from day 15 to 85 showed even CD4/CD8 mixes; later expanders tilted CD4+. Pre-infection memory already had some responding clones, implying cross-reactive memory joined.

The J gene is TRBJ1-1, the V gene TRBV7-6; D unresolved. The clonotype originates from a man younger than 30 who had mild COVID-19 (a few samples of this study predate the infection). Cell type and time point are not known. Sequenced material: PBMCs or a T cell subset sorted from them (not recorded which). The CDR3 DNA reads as TGTGCCAGCAGCTTATCTGGGAACACTGAAGCTTTCTTT. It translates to CASSLSGNTEAFF. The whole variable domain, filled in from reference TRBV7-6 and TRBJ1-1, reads GAGVSQSPRYKVTKRGQDVALRCDPISGHVSLYWYRQALGQGPEFLTYFNYEAQQDKSGLPNDRFSAERPEGSISTLTIQRTEQRDSAMYRCASSLSGNTEAFFGQGTRLTVV.